The following is a TCR beta chain sequence with its context. This specimen comes from a study of blood T cell repertoires in COVID-19. On the study more broadly: Collection of acute and convalescent COVID-19 samples took place in the United States, Italy and Spain. The analysed material was cDNA or gDNA that came from T cells, B-cell-depleted T cells, or PBMCs.

Assay: immunoSEQ multiplex PCR; the TCRdb copy retains only in-frame clones and omits some. The sample yields 100,000 or so clones, around 85% seen once. Germline lookup yields CDR1 SEHNR and CDR2 FQNEAQ (reference sequence). Deletions cut 5 bases from V and 6 bases from J, with 12 bases between. The length of the CDR3 is 13 residues. This clonotype originated in a woman in her 70s with active or convalescent COVID-19. The sample consisted of peripheral blood. This rearrangement joins TRBV7-9 to TRBJ2-3, with D unclear. The CDR3 region has the DNA TGTGCCAGCAGCCCGCAGTTGTCCGATACGCAGTATTTT. This gives the protein CASSPQLSDTQYF.